The rows below give T cell receptor beta chains drawn from one sample of a study of T cell responses to AZD1222 COVID-19 vaccine. Sequencing was performed with immunoSEQ multiplex PCR; in TCRdb, only in-frame clones are kept and a portion is missing. The repertoire holds about 130,000 clones, with more than 75% as singletons. Material: peripheral blood, obtained 28 days after the second AZD1222 dose. All receptors come from an adult who received the AZD1222 COVID-19 vaccine. Each CDR3 is given with its conserved first and last residue. Fields, in order: CDR3 protein, V gene, J gene, D gene. The D gene is left open where the match is weak.

CSVGGVGATNEKLFF	TRBV29-1	TRBJ1-4	-
CSARDRPSEYF	TRBV20-1	TRBJ2-7	-
CASSSGTSGRKGNTGELFF	TRBV7-4	TRBJ2-2	TRBD2
CASSEGFRQGEQFF	TRBV2	TRBJ2-1	-
CASSQNPRYPGDEQFF	TRBV4-1	TRBJ2-1	-
CASGIGWEQPQHF	TRBV12-3/TRBV12-4	TRBJ1-5	-
CASSLTGWASTDTQYF	TRBV27	TRBJ2-3	-
CASSPGQGTGNQPQHF	TRBV5-8	TRBJ1-5	TRBD1
CASRDKAGSYEQYF	TRBV6-5	TRBJ2-7	TRBD2
CASSPRGGSTKDNYGYTF	TRBV7-3	TRBJ1-2	-
CASSGQYGELFF	TRBV28	TRBJ2-2	-
CASKLGRDTDTQYF	TRBV6-5	TRBJ2-3	-
CASSLVDARNTEAFF	TRBV7-6	TRBJ1-1	-
CASGLTPVWGSYNEQFF	TRBV12-5	TRBJ2-1	-
CAIRKTGYEQYF	TRBV6-1	TRBJ2-7	-
CASSLLGTNEKLFF	TRBV28	TRBJ1-4	-
CATSDVLEPSPDTQYF	TRBV24-1	TRBJ2-3	-
CASSERPTTEAFF	TRBV6-1	TRBJ1-1	-